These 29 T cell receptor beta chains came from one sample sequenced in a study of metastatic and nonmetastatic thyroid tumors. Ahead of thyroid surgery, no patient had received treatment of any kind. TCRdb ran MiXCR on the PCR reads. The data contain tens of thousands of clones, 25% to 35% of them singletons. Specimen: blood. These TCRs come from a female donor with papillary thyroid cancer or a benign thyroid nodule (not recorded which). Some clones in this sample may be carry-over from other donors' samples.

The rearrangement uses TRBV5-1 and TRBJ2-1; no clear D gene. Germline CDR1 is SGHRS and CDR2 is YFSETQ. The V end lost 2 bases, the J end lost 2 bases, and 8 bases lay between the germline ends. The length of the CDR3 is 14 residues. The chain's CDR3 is CASSFRTTYNEQFF. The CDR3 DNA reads TGCGCCAGCAGCTTCAGAACAACCTACAATGAGCAGTTCTTC.

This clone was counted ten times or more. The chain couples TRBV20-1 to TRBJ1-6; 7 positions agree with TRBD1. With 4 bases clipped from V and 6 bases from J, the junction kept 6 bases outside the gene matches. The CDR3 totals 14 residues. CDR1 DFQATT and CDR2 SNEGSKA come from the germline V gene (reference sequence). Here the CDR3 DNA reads TGCAGTGCTACTTCAGGGGGGGGTAATTCACCCCTCCACTTT. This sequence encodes CSATSGGGNSPLHF.

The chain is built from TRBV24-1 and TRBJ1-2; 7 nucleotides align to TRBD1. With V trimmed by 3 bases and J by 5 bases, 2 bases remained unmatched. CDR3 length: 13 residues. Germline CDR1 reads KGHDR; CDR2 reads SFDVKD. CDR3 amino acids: CATSDGQAYGYTF. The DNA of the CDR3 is TGTGCCACCAGTGATGGACAGGCATATGGCTACACCTTC.

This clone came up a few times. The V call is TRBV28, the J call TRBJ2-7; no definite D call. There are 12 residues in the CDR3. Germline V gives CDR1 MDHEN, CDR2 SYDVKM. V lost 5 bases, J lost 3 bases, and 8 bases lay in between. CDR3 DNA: TGTGCCAGCAGTGACACGGGCTACGAGCAGTACTTC. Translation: CASSDTGYEQYF.

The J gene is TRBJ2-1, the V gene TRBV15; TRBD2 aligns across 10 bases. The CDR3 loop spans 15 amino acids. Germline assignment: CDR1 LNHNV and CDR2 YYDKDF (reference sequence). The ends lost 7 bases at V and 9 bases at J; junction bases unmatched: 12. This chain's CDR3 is CATTQRPSGGGEQFF. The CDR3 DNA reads TGTGCCACCACTCAGCGGCCTAGCGGGGGCGGTGAGCAGTTCTTC.

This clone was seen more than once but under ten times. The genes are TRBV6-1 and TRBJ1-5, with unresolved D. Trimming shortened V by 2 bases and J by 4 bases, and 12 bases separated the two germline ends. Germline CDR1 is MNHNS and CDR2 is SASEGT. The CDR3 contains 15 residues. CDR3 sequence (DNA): TGTGCCAGCAGTGAAATTCCCTTCGGGAATCAGCCCCAGCATTTT. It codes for CASSEIPFGNQPQHF.

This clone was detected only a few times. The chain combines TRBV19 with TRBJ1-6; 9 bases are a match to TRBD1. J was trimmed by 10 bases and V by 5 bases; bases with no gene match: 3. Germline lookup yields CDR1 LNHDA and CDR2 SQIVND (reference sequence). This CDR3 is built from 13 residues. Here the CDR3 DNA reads TGTGCCAGTAGTGAGGACAGGGGATCACCCCTCCACTTT. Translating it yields CASSEDRGSPLHF.

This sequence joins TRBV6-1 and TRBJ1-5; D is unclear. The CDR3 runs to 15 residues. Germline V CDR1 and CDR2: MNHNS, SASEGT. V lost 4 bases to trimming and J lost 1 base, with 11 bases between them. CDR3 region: CASSAIDRSNQPQHF. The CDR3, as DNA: TGTGCCAGCAGTGCCATCGATCGGAGCAATCAGCCCCAGCATTTT.

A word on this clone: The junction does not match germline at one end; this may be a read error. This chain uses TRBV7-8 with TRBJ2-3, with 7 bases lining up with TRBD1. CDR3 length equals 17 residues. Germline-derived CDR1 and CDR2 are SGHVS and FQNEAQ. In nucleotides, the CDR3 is TGTGCCAGCAGCTTAAGGTCCTGGGGACAGAGCATAGATACGCAGTATTTT. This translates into CASSLRSWGQSIDTQYF.

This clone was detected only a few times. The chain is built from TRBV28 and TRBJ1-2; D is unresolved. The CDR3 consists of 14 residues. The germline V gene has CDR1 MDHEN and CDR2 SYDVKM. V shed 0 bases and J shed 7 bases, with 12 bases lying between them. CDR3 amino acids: CASSLWAGSPGYTF. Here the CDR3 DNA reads TGTGCCAGCAGTTTATGGGCGGGCTCCCCTGGCTACACCTTC.

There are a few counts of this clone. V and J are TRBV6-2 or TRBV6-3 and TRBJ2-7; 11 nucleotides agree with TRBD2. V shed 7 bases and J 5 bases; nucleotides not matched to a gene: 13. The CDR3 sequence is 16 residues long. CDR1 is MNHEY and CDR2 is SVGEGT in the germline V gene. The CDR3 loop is CASTRLAGKVENEQYF. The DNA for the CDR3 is TGTGCCAGCACCAGACTAGCGGGAAAGGTGGAAAACGAGCAGTACTTC.

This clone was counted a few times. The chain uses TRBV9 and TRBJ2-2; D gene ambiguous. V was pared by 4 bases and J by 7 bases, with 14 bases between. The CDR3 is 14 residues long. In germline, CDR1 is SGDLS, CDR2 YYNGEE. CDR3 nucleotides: TGTGCCAGCAGCCAAACTATGCTACTCGGGGAGCTGTTTTTT. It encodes CASSQTMLLGELFF.

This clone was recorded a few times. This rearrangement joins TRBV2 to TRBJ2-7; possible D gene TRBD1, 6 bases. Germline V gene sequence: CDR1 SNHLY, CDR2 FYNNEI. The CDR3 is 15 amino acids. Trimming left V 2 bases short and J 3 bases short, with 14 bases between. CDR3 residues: CASSESLTGNYEQYF. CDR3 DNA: TGTGCCAGCAGTGAATCACTGACAGGAAACTACGAGCAGTACTTC.

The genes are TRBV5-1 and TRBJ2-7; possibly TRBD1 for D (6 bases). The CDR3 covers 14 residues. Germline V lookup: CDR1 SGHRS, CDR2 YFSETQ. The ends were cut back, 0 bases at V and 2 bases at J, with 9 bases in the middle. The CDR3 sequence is CASSLAGHTYEQYF. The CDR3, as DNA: TGCGCCAGCAGCTTGGCGGGACACACCTACGAGCAGTACTTC.

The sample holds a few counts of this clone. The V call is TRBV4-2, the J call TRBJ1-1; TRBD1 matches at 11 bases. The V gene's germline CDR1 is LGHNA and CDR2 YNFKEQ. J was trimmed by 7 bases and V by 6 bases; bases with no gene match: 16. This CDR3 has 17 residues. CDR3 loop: CASSRRDRGLITLEAFF. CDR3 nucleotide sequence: TGTGCCAGCAGTCGCCGGGACAGGGGGTTAATTACCCTTGAAGCTTTCTTT.

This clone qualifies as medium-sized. The CDR3 loop is CASSYRGGKNEQYF. The CDR3 bases are TGTGCCAGCAGTTACAGGGGTGGAAAAAACGAGCAGTACTTC. The chain has TRBV6-2 or TRBV6-3 and TRBJ2-7, with D possibly being TRBD1 (5 bases). V was clipped by 2 bases and J by 5 bases, with 13 bases between them. Germline-derived CDR1 and CDR2 are MNHEY and SVGEGT. The CDR3 runs to 14 residues.

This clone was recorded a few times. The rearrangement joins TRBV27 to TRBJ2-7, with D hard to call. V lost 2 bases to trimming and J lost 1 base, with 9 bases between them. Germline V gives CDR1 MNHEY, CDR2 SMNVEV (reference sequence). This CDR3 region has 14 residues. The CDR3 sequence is CASSLRDLSYEQYF. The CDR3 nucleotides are TGTGCCAGCAGTTTACGAGACTTATCCTACGAGCAGTACTTC.

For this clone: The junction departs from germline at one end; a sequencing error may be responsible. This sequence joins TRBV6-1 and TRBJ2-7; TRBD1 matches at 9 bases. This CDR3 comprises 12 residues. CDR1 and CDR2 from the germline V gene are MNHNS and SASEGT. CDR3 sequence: CASKGNRGRPGF. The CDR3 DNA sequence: TGTGCCAGCAAAGGAAACAGGGGGCGCCCTGGTTTC.

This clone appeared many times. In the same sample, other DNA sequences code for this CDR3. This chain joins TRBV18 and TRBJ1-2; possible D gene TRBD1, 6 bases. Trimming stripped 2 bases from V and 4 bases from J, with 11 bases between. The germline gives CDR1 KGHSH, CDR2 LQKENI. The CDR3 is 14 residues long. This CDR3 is CASSPSGGVYGYTF. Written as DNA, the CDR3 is TGTGCCAGCTCACCAAGTGGGGGCGTCTATGGCTACACCTTC.

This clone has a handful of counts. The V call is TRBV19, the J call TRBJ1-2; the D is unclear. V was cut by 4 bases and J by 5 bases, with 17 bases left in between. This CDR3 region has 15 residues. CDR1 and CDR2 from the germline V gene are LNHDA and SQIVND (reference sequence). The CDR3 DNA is TGTGCCAGTAGTAAGGTAGATGGGCCCCTTTATGGCTACACCTTC. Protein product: CASSKVDGPLYGYTF.

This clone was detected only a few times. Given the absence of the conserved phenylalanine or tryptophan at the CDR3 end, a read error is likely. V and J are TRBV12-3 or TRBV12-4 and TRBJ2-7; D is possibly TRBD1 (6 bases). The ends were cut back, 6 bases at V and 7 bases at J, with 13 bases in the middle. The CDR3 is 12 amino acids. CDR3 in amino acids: CASSITGFEQYS. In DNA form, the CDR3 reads TGTGCCAGCAGCATTACAGGGTTTGAGCAGTACTCC.

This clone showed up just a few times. CDR3 residues: CASSLAPGYEQYF. The DNA of the CDR3 is TGTGCCAGCAGCTTAGCGCCGGGCTACGAGCAGTACTTC. J is TRBJ2-7 and V is TRBV7-2, with D uncertain. Trimming left V 0 bases short and J 3 bases short, with 6 bases between. Germline CDR1 reads SGHTA; CDR2 reads FQGNSA. This CDR3 comprises 13 residues. Using reference TRBV7-2 and TRBJ2-7 for the parts outside the CDR3, the full variable domain is GAGVSQSPSNKVTEKGKDVELRCDPISGHTALYWYRQSLGQGLEFLIYFQGNSAPDKSGLPSDRFSAERTGGSVSTLTIQRTQQEDSAVYLCASSLAPGYEQYFGPGTRLTVT.

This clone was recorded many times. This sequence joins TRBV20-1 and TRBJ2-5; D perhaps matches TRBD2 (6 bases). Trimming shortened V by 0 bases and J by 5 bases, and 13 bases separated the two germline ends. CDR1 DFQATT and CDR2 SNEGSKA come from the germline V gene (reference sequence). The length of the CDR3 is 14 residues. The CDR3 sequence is CSARDRRERETQYF. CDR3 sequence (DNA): TGCAGTGCTAGAGATCGGAGGGAGCGGGAGACCCAGTACTTC.

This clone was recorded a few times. The DNA for the CDR3 is TGTGCCAGCAGTTCTCAGGGGTCCCCCTACGAGCAGTACTTC. Translation gives CASSSQGSPYEQYF. The chain recombines TRBV27 with TRBJ2-7; the D gene is possibly TRBD1 (6 bases). This CDR3 spans 14 amino acids. The ends were cut back, 4 bases at V and 2 bases at J, with 12 bases in the middle. In germline, CDR1 is MNHEY, CDR2 SMNVEV (reference sequence).

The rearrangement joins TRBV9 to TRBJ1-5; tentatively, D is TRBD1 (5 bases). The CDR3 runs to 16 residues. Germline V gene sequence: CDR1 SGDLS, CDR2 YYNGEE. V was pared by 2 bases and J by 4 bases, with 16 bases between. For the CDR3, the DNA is TGTGCCAGCAGCGTCATGTACGGGGCAGAAAATCAGCCCCAGCATTTT. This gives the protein CASSVMYGAENQPQHF.

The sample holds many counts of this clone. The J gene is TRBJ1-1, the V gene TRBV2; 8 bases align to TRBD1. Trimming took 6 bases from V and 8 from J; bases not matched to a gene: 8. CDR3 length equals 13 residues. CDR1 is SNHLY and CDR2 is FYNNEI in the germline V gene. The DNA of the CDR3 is TGTGCCAGCAGGACAGGGGCCGGGAAGGAAGCTTTCTTT. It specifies CASRTGAGKEAFF.

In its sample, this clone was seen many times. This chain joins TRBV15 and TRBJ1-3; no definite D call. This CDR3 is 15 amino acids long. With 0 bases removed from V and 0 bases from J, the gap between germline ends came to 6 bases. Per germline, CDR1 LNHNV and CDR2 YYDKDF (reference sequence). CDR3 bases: TGTGCCACCAGCAGAGACAGATCCTCTGGAAACACCATATATTTT. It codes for CATSRDRSSGNTIYF.

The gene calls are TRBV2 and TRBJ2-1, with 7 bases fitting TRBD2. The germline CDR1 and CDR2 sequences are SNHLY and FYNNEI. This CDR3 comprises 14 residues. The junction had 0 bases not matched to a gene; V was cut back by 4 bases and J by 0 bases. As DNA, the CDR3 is TGTGCCAGCAGTGGGGAGGGCTCCTACAATGAGCAGTTCTTC. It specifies CASSGEGSYNEQFF.

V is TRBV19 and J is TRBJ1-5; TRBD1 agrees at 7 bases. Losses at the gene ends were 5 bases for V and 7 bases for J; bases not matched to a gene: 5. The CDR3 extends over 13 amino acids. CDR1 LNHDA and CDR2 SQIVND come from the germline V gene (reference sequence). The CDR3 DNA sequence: TGTGCCAGTAGTGAGGGGGCAAAGCAGCCCCAGCATTTT. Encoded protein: CASSEGAKQPQHF.